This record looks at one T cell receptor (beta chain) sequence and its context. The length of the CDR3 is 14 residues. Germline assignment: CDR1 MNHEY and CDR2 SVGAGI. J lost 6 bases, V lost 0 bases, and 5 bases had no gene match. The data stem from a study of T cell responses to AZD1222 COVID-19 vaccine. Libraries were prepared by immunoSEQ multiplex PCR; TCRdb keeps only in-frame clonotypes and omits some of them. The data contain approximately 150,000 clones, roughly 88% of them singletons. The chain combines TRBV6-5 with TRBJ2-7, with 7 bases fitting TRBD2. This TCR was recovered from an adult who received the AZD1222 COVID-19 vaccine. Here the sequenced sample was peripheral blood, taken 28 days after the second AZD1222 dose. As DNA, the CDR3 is TGTGCCAGCAGTTACTCGACTTGGGAGGGCGAGCAGTACTTC. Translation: CASSYSTWEGEQYF.